This T cell receptor (beta chain) stems from a study of blood T cell repertoires in COVID-19. The repertoire was sequenced with immunoSEQ multiplex PCR; TCRdb's copy has only in-frame clones and lacks some. The sample carries about 94,000 clones, about 80% recorded once. This CDR3 is built from 17 residues. Deletions cut 3 bases from V and 3 bases from J, with 15 bases between. CDR1 is MNHEY, CDR2 SMNVEV, per germline (reference sequence). This receptor was obtained from a human donor in a cohort sampled during active COVID-19. This chain uses TRBV27 with TRBJ1-6; the D is unclear. The source material was peripheral blood. The CDR3 is CASSFSEGPGYNSPLHF. The CDR3 region has the DNA TGTGCCAGCAGTTTTTCCGAGGGTCCGGGCTATAATTCACCCCTCCACTTT.